This passage covers 24 T cell receptor beta chains from one sample sequenced in a study of shared clonotypes between healthy human individuals. Sequenced by immunoSEQ multiplex PCR; TCRdb stores in-frame clones only, minus some. Seen here are approximately 2.5 million clones, 80% to 95% observed once, and the top ten hold approximately 0.35%. The sequencing sample was made of naive CD4+ T cells from PBMCs. Regarding subset: CD45RA+ positively selected. The receptors stem from a man aged 18 to 30 in good health. Some clones in this sample may be carry-over from other donors' samples.

The chain couples TRBV27 to TRBJ1-3; D perhaps matches TRBD1 (5 bases). Trimming pared 5 bases from V and 8 bases from J, leaving 16 bases between. Germline lookup yields CDR1 MNHEY and CDR2 SMNVEV (reference sequence). This CDR3 comprises 14 residues. The CDR3 spells CASSPGPWKDTIYF. The DNA of the CDR3 is TGTGCCAGCAGTCCGGGACCGTGGAAGGACACCATATATTTT.

On this clone: This sample also contains other DNA sequences that code for the same CDR3. This sequence joins TRBV5-1 and TRBJ1-1; 7 bases agree with TRBD1. Unmatched junction bases numbered 3, after V lost 3 bases and J lost 1 base. CDR3 length equals 14 residues. Germline V gene lookup returns CDR1 SGHRS and CDR2 YFSETQ. CDR3 protein: CASSSGGPNTEAFF. The CDR3 DNA sequence: TGCGCCAGCAGCTCAGGGGGGCCGAACACTGAAGCTTTCTTT.

This clone was recorded only once. This chain uses TRBV4-1 with TRBJ1-5; TRBD1 is a possible D gene (6 bases). V lost 1 base to trimming and J lost 3 bases, with 10 bases between them. Per germline, CDR1 MGHRA and CDR2 YSYEKL. This CDR3 has 15 amino acids. The CDR3 DNA reads TGCGCCAGCAGCCAAGTCGGGACAAACAATCAGCCCCAGCATTTT. It specifies CASSQVGTNNQPQHF.

The J gene is TRBJ2-3, the V gene TRBV9; 10 positions match TRBD2. This CDR3 is 16 amino acids long. Germline CDR1 reads SGDLS; CDR2 reads YYNGEE. Germline trimming cut 0 bases from V and 4 bases from J; bases unmatched to any gene: 5. CDR3 region: CASSVVPSGSSDTQYF. The DNA for the CDR3 is TGTGCCAGCAGCGTAGTTCCTAGCGGGAGTTCAGATACGCAGTATTTT.

This chain uses TRBV15 with TRBJ2-7, with TRBD1 matching 11 bases. With V trimmed by 6 bases and J by 3 bases, 4 bases remained unmatched. Germline V CDR1 and CDR2: LNHNV, YYDKDF (reference sequence). The CDR3 spans 14 residues. DNA of the CDR3: TGTGCCACCAGTAGGACAGGGGGCCTCTACGAGCAGTACTTC. It is translated as CATSRTGGLYEQYF.

V usage is TRBV9 and J usage is TRBJ2-1; TRBD2 is a possible D gene (6 bases). The CDR3 covers 13 residues. Per the germline V gene, CDR1 is SGDLS and CDR2 is YYNGEE. The V and J ends lost 0 bases and 6 bases respectively, with 7 bases between them. CDR3 nucleotide sequence: TGTGCCAGCAGCGTAGAGGGAGGCAATGAGCAGTTCTTC. Amino acid sequence: CASSVEGGNEQFF.

This clone was recorded only once. The genes are TRBV7-9 and TRBJ2-1; D is uncertain. The CDR3 runs to 14 residues. CDR1 SEHNR and CDR2 FQNEAQ come from the germline V gene (reference sequence). V was pared by 0 bases and J by 5 bases, with 8 bases between. This CDR3 is CASSLASGNNEQFF. The CDR3, as DNA: TGTGCCAGCAGCTTAGCTTCCGGAAACAATGAGCAGTTCTTC.

V usage is TRBV7-2 and J usage is TRBJ1-6, with D possibly matching TRBD1 (5 bases). V was cut by 2 bases and J by 10 bases, with 21 bases left in between. The CDR3 covers 17 residues. From germline, CDR1 is SGHTA and CDR2 FQGNSA. In nucleotides, the CDR3 is TGTGCCAGCAGCTTAATAATTGGGCAGGGTATATTGTCACCCCTCCACTTT. Translating gives CASSLIIGQGILSPLHF.

The V call is TRBV7-7, the J call TRBJ2-1, with D possibly being TRBD1 (6 bases). Germline V gene lookup returns CDR1 SSHAT and CDR2 FNYEAQ (reference sequence). The length of the CDR3 is 13 residues. Trimming cost V 1 base and J 7 bases, with 8 bases left between them. CDR3: CASSLVGGNEQFF. Written as DNA, the CDR3 is TGTGCCAGCAGCTTAGTAGGGGGAAATGAGCAGTTCTTC.

The chain combines TRBV27 with TRBJ2-7, with TRBD1 matching over 10 bases. CDR1 is MNHEY and CDR2 is SMNVEV in the germline V gene (reference sequence). The CDR3 runs 15 residues. J gave up 3 bases and V 6 bases, and 8 bases lay outside the gene matches. The CDR3 DNA follows: TGTGCCAGCAGCCTGGAGGGACAGGGGTTCTACGAGCAGTACTTC. Translating it yields CASSLEGQGFYEQYF.

This clone was counted once. This sample includes further DNA sequences coding for the same CDR3. The chain recombines TRBV6-6 with TRBJ2-3, with D possibly TRBD2 on 5 matching bases. V was clipped by 0 bases and J by 0 bases, with 7 bases between them. This CDR3 spans 15 amino acids. Per the germline V gene, CDR1 is MNHNY and CDR2 is SVGAGI (reference sequence). The CDR3, as DNA: TGTGCCAGCAGTTACTCGCCGGGGAGCACAGATACGCAGTATTTT. It is translated as CASSYSPGSTDTQYF.

This clone was counted once. The rearrangement joins TRBV4-1 to TRBJ2-2; TRBD1 might be the D (6 bases). Germline values: CDR1 MGHRA, CDR2 YSYEKL. The CDR3 is 16 residues long. The V gene lost 0 bases and the J gene lost 7 bases, with 15 bases spanning the gap. CDR3 loop: CASSQDSGRGGGELFF. CDR3 coding DNA: TGCGCCAGCAGCCAAGATTCGGGCAGGGGCGGCGGGGAGCTGTTTTTT.

V is TRBV11-2 and J is TRBJ2-1; D possibly corresponds to TRBD1 (6 bases). The CDR3 totals 14 residues. Per germline, CDR1 SGHAT and CDR2 FQNNGV. V shed 10 bases and J shed 9 bases, with 22 bases lying between them. CDR3: CATAVTAGVSEQFF. CDR3 nucleotide sequence: TGTGCCACTGCGGTGACGGCAGGGGTTAGTGAGCAGTTCTTC.

This clone has just a few counts. The chain links TRBV5-6 to TRBJ1-2, with 7 bases that match TRBD1. Unmatched junction bases numbered 6, after V lost 4 bases and J lost 6 bases. Germline CDR1 SGHDT, CDR2 YYEEEE. The CDR3 is made up of 13 amino acids. The CDR3 bases are TGTGCCAGCAGCCCAACAGGGGTCAATGGCTACACCTTC. The encoded protein is CASSPTGVNGYTF.

V gene TRBV19 combines with J gene TRBJ2-5; 10 positions agree with TRBD2. This CDR3 has 17 amino acids. The germline CDR1 and CDR2 sequences are LNHDA and SQIVND (reference sequence). V lost 1 base to trimming and J lost 4 bases; unmatched junction nucleotides: 9. For the CDR3, the DNA is TGTGCCAGTAGTATAGGGCTAGCGGGAGTGGGGGGAGAGACCCAGTACTTC. It specifies CASSIGLAGVGGETQYF.

The chain combines TRBV7-3 with TRBJ2-2; D gene unclear. The V end was cut by 1 base, the J end by 6 bases, with 6 bases between. Germline V gives CDR1 SGHTA, CDR2 FQGTGA. The length of the CDR3 is 13 residues. The CDR3 reads CASSLKGPGELFF. Written as DNA, the CDR3 is TGTGCCAGCAGCTTAAAAGGTCCCGGGGAGCTGTTTTTT.

This chain joins TRBV5-8 and TRBJ2-5; 7 bases align to TRBD2. Trimming cost V 0 bases and J 2 bases; bases outside gene matches: 10. The CDR3 loop spans 17 amino acids. Germline CDR1 is SGHTS and CDR2 is YDEGEE. CDR3 coding DNA: TGTGCCAGCAGCTTGGGGGTCGGCCTAGCGGAACAAGAGACCCAGTACTTC. Its protein is CASSLGVGLAEQETQYF.

CDR3 amino acids: CASSVGGGSPGAFF. The CDR3 DNA reads as TGTGCCAGCAGCGTAGGAGGGGGATCTCCGGGAGCTTTCTTT. This chain links TRBV9 with TRBJ1-1; weak D call: TRBD1 (6 bases). The germline CDR1 and CDR2 sequences are SGDLS and YYNGEE. V dropped 0 bases and J dropped 10 bases, with 16 bases sitting between them. This CDR3 comprises 14 residues.

This chain connects TRBV7-3 to TRBJ2-3; maybe TRBD2 (5 bases). This CDR3 comprises 13 residues. Germline CDR1 and CDR2: SGHTA and FQGTGA. Trimming took off 5 bases at V and 3 bases at J, with 9 bases between the two ends. The DNA for the CDR3 is TGTGCCAGCAGCCTAAGGGAGACAGATACGCAGTATTTT. This encodes CASSLRETDTQYF.

This chain connects TRBV9 to TRBJ2-3; the D is unclear. The CDR3 contains 14 residues. Germline V gives CDR1 SGDLS, CDR2 YYNGEE. V was clipped by 0 bases and J by 6 bases, with 11 bases between them. CDR3 residues: CASSVAQLSDTQYF. CDR3 nucleotide sequence: TGTGCCAGCAGCGTAGCCCAGCTGAGTGATACGCAGTATTTT. The full variable domain, in which reference TRBV9 and TRBJ2-3 provide the parts outside the CDR3, is DSGVTQTPKHLITATGQRVTLRCSPRSGDLSVYWYQQSLDQGLQFLIQYYNGEERAKGNILERFSAQQFPDLHSELNLSSLELGDSALYFCASSVAQLSDTQYFGPGTRLTVL.

The rearrangement uses TRBV19 and TRBJ2-2; no firm D call. V lost 5 bases and J lost 2, with 15 bases in between. Germline V gene data show CDR1 as LNHDA and CDR2 as SQIVND (reference sequence). This CDR3 is 16 amino acids long. The CDR3 region has the DNA TGTGCCAGTAGTTCCGGAGAGAACAGAAACACCGGGGAGCTGTTTTTT. Its translation is CASSSGENRNTGELFF.

This chain links TRBV5-1 with TRBJ2-1, with 9 bases aligning to TRBD1. The CDR3 totals 15 residues. CDR1 and CDR2 (germline): SGHRS, YFSETQ. V shed 6 bases, J shed 6 bases, and the junction held 10 bases outside the gene matches. The CDR3 reads CASNSRDRVANEQFF. The CDR3 coding sequence is TGCGCCAGCAACTCTCGGGACAGGGTGGCCAATGAGCAGTTCTTC. The full variable domain, with the rest looked up from reference TRBV5-1 and TRBJ2-1, is KAGVTQTPRYLIKTRGQQVTLSCSPISGHRSVSWYQQTPGQGLQFLFEYFSETQRNKGNFPGRFSGRQFSNSRSEMNVSTLELGDSALYLCASNSRDRVANEQFFGPGTRLTVL.

The chain recombines TRBV7-6 with TRBJ2-1, with D perhaps TRBD1 (6 bases). Per the germline V gene, CDR1 is SGHVS and CDR2 is FNYEAQ. V gave up 1 base and J gave up 6 bases, with 13 bases separating them. This CDR3 contains 15 residues. The CDR3 bases are TGTGCCAGCAGCTTAGAGGGGACACCGGTCAATGAGCAGTTCTTC. This translates into CASSLEGTPVNEQFF.

The chain uses TRBV6-5 and TRBJ2-7; 8 nucleotides match TRBD1. CDR1 MNHEY and CDR2 SVGAGI come from the germline V gene. Unmatched junction bases numbered 5, after V lost 2 bases and J lost 2 bases. This CDR3 spans 15 amino acids. CDR3 in amino acids: CASSYTYRGAYEQYF. The CDR3 DNA reads TGTGCCAGCAGTTACACATACAGGGGGGCCTACGAGCAGTACTTC.